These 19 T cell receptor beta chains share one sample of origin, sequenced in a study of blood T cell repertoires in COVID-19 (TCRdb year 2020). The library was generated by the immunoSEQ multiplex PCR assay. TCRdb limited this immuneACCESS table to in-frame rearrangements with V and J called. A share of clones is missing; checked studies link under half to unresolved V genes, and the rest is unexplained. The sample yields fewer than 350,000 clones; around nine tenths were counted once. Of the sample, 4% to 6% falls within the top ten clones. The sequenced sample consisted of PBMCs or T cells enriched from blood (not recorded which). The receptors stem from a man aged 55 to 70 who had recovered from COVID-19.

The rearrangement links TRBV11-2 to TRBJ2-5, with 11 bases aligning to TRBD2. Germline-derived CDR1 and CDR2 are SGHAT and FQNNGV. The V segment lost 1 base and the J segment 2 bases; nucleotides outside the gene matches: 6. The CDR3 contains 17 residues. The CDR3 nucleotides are TGTGCCAGCAGCTTAGGAGGTTTAGCGGGAGGGCAAGAGACCCAGTACTTC. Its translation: CASSLGGLAGGQETQYF.

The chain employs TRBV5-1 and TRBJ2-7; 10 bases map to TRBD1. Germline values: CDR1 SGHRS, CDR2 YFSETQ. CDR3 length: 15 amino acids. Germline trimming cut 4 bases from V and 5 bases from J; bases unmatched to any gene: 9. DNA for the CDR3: TGCGCCAGCAGCACCAGACAGGGGGCGTTCCACGAGCAGTACTTC. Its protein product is CASSTRQGAFHEQYF.

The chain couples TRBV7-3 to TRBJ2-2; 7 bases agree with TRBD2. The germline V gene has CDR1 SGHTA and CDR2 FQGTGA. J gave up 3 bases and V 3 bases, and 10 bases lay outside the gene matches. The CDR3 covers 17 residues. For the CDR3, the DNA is TGTGCCAGCAGCTTCTCTGAGCGGGGTTCGGACACCGGGGAGCTGTTTTTT. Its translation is CASSFSERGSDTGELFF. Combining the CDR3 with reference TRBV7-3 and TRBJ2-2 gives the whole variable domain GAGVSQTPSNKVTEKGKYVELRCDPISGHTALYWYRQSLGQGPEFLIYFQGTGAADDSGLPNDRFFAVRPEGSVSTLKIQRTERGDSAVYLCASSFSERGSDTGELFFGEGSRLTVL.

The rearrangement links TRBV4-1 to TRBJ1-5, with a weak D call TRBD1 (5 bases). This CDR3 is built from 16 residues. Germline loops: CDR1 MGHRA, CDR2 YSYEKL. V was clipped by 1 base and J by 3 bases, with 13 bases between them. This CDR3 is CASSQVSPRDNQPQHF. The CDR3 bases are TGCGCCAGCAGCCAAGTATCCCCCAGGGACAATCAGCCCCAGCATTTT.

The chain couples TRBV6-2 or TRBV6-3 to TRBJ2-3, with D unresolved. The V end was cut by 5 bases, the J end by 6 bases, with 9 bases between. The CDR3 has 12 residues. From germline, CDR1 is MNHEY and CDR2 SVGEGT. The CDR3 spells CASSPYPDTQYF. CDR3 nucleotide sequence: TGTGCCAGCAGTCCGTATCCGGATACGCAGTATTTT.

The CDR3: CASSLAQREGPTDTQYF. DNA of the CDR3: TGTGCCAGCAGCTTAGCCCAGCGGGAGGGCCCCACAGATACGCAGTATTTT. The rearrangement uses TRBV7-8 and TRBJ2-3; 10 positions match TRBD2. Trimming removed 0 bases from V and 2 bases from J; junction bases left unmatched: 5. Germline lookup yields CDR1 SGHVS and CDR2 FQNEAQ. This CDR3 has 17 amino acids.

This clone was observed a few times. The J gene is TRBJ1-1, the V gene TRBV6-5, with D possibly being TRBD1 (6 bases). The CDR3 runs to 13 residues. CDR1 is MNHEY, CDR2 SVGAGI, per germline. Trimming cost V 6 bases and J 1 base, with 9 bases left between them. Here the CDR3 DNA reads TGTGCCAGCAGAAACAGGGAGAACACTGAAGCTTTCTTT. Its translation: CASRNRENTEAFF.

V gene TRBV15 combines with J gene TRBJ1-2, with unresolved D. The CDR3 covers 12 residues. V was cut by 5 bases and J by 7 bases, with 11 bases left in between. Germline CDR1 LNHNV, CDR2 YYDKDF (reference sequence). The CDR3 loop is CATSEPVSGYTF. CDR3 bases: TGTGCCACCAGCGAACCGGTCTCTGGCTACACCTTC.

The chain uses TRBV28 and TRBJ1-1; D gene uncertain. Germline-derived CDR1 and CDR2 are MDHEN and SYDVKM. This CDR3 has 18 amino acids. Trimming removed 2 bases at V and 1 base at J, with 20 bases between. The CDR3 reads CASSLVEGRRVRNTEAFF. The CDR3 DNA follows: TGTGCCAGCAGTTTAGTGGAAGGGAGGCGGGTACGGAACACTGAAGCTTTCTTT.

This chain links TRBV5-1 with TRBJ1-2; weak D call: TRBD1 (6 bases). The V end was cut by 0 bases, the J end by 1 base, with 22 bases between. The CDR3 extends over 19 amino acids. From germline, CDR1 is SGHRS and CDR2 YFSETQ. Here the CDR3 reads CASSLGFDRNDYFNYGYTF. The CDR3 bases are TGCGCCAGCAGCTTGGGGTTCGACAGGAACGACTACTTTAACTATGGCTACACCTTC. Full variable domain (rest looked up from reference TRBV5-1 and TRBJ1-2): KAGVTQTPRYLIKTRGQQVTLSCSPISGHRSVSWYQQTPGQGLQFLFEYFSETQRNKGNFPGRFSGRQFSNSRSEMNVSTLELGDSALYLCASSLGFDRNDYFNYGYTFGSGTRLTVV.

The CDR3 nucleotides read TGTGCCAGCAGTTACACCAATGGCCAATCGAAACTGTTTTTT. Protein: CASSYTNGQSKLFF. The rearrangement joins TRBV6-5 to TRBJ1-4; D is uncertain. Trimming removed 2 bases at V and 11 bases at J, with 15 bases between. The germline CDR1 and CDR2 sequences are MNHEY and SVGAGI. There are 14 residues in the CDR3.

CDR3: CASSFEQSSYEQYF. The CDR3 nucleotides read TGTGCCAGCAGCTTCGAACAGAGCTCCTACGAGCAGTACTTC. The chain recombines TRBV6-5 with TRBJ2-7; D not certain. V lost 6 bases to trimming and J lost 0 bases, with 12 bases between them. This CDR3 has 14 residues. The germline gives CDR1 MNHEY, CDR2 SVGAGI.

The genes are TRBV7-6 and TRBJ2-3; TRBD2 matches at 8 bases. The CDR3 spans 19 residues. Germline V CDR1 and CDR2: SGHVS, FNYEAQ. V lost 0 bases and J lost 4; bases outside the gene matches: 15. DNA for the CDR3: TGTGCCAGCAGCTTAGCGGCGGGAGGATCCCACGGGGCTTCAGATACGCAGTATTTT. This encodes CASSLAAGGSHGASDTQYF.

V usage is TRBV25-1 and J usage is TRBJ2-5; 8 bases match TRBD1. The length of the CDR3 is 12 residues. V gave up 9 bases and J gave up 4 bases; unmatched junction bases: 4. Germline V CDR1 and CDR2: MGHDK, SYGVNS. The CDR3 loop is CASTGGVETQYF. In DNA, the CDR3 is TGTGCCAGTACAGGGGGAGTAGAGACCCAGTACTTC.

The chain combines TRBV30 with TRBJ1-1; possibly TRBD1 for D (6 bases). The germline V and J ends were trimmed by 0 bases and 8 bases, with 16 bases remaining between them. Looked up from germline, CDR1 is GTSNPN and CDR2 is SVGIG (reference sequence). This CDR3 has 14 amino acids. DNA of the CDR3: TGTGCCTGGAGTGTGGGTGGGGGGGCCCTGGAAGCTTTCTTT. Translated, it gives CAWSVGGGALEAFF.

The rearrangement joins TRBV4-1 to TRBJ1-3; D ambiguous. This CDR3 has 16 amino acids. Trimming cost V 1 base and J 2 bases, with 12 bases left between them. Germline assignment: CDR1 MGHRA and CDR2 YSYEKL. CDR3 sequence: CASSQGTAPAGNTIYF. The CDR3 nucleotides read TGCGCCAGCAGCCAAGGTACCGCGCCGGCTGGAAACACCATATATTTT.

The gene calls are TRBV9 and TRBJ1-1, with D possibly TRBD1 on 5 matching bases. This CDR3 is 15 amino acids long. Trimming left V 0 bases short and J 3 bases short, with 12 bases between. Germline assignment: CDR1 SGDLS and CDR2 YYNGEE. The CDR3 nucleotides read TGTGCCAGCAGCGTAGGGGACTCGCGGGACACTGAAGCTTTCTTT. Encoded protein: CASSVGDSRDTEAFF.

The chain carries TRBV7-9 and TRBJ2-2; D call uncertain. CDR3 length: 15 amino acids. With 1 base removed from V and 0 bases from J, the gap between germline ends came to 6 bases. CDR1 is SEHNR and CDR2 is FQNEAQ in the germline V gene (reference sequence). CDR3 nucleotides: TGTGCCAGCAGCTTAGTATCCGCGAACACCGGGGAGCTGTTTTTT. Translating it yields CASSLVSANTGELFF.

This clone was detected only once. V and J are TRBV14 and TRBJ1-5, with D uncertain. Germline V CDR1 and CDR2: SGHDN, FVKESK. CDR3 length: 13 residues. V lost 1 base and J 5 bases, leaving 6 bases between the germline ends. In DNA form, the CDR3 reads TGTGCCAGCAGCCAAGGGCCCTATCAGCCCCAGCATTTT. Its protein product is CASSQGPYQPQHF.